Below, 17 T cell receptor beta chains from the same sample are listed, as sequenced in a study of blood T cell repertoires in COVID-19. Using immunoSEQ multiplex PCR, the repertoire was profiled, and TCRdb retains in-frame clones only, with some absent. Altogether approximately 200,000 clones are present, 84% being singletons, with the ten largest covering roughly 7.8%. Sequences were obtained from peripheral blood. These receptors were collected from a woman of 80 years or more with COVID-19, enrolled during active disease.

The chain uses TRBV6-5 and TRBJ1-1; D unclear. Germline V gives CDR1 MNHEY, CDR2 SVGAGI. V lost 6 bases and J lost 10, with 12 bases in between. The CDR3 is 11 residues long. CDR3 coding DNA: TGTGCCAGCAGCGAGAGACTTGTAGCTTTCTTT. Residues: CASSERLVAFF.

The chain couples TRBV12-3 or TRBV12-4 to TRBJ1-1; D gene uncertain. Deletions cut 0 bases from V and 7 bases from J, with 9 bases between. The CDR3 sequence is 13 residues long. The CDR3 DNA follows: TGTGCCAGCAGTTTAGCTGGCATGATTGAAGCTTTCTTT. It is translated as CASSLAGMIEAFF.

The chain combines TRBV7-3 with TRBJ1-2; D call uncertain. There are 8 residues in the CDR3. Germline CDR1 SGHTA, CDR2 FQGTGA. V was clipped by 4 bases and J by 14 bases, with 5 bases between them. The CDR3 nucleotides read TGTGCCAGCAGCTCCATTACCTTC. Encoded protein: CASSSITF.

This clone appeared once. The gene calls are TRBV19 and TRBJ1-2; TRBD1 agrees at 7 bases. This CDR3 comprises 17 residues. Germline V gene data show CDR1 as LNHDA and CDR2 as SQIVND (reference sequence). The V and J ends lost 5 bases and 1 base, in that order; junction bases with no gene match: 13. For the CDR3, the DNA is TGTGCCAGTAGTCCGGGGCAGGGAAGACAGGGTAACTATGGCTACACCTTC. This codes for CASSPGQGRQGNYGYTF.

The V and J genes are TRBV7-2 and TRBJ2-7; possibly TRBD2 for D (5 bases). Germline CDR1 reads SGHTA; CDR2 reads FQGNSA. CDR3 length equals 14 residues. With 5 bases removed from V and 4 bases from J, the gap between germline ends came to 15 bases. The CDR3 DNA is TGTGCCAGCAGCCACCTGGGGAGAGTGTACGAGCAGTACTTC. Amino acid sequence: CASSHLGRVYEQYF.

The V gene is TRBV5-1, the J gene TRBJ2-5; 8 bases are shared with TRBD2. The CDR3 contains 13 residues. Germline V gene data show CDR1 as SGHRS and CDR2 as YFSETQ. The V and J ends lost 0 bases and 5 bases, in that order; junction bases with no gene match: 0. This CDR3 reads CASSLVAGETQYF. Here the CDR3 DNA reads TGCGCCAGCAGCTTGGTAGCGGGGGAGACCCAGTACTTC.

The V and J genes are TRBV6-1 and TRBJ1-5, with TRBD1 matching 8 bases. Per germline, CDR1 MNHNS and CDR2 SASEGT. Losses at the gene ends were 2 bases for V and 7 bases for J; bases not matched to a gene: 4. This CDR3 contains 14 residues. Here the CDR3 DNA reads TGTGCCAGCAGTGAACAGGACAGGGCACAGCCCCAGCATTTT. This encodes CASSEQDRAQPQHF.

This chain uses TRBV3-1 (or the pseudogene TRBV3-2) with TRBJ2-1; 12 positions match TRBD2. Germline CDR1 and CDR2: LGHDT and YNNKEL (reference sequence). The ends lost 5 bases at V and 2 bases at J; junction bases unmatched: 4. CDR3 length equals 16 residues. CDR3 region: CASSSRTSGTYNEQFF. The CDR3 coding sequence is TGTGCCAGCAGCTCTCGGACTAGCGGGACCTACAATGAGCAGTTCTTC.

J is TRBJ1-2 and V is TRBV2; D ambiguous. V shed 4 bases and J shed 5 bases, with 11 bases lying between them. Germline CDR1 is SNHLY and CDR2 is FYNNEI. The CDR3 sequence is 13 residues long. CDR3 amino acids: CASSVEQLYGYTF. CDR3 DNA: TGTGCCAGCAGTGTGGAGCAACTATATGGCTACACCTTC.

The count of this clone is one. The gene calls are TRBV18 and TRBJ1-4; 7 bases fit TRBD1. There are 15 residues in the CDR3. V dropped 5 bases and J dropped 6; count of bases not matched to a gene: 9. CDR1 and CDR2 (germline): KGHSH, LQKENI. The CDR3 DNA reads TGTGCCAGCTCAACGAACAGGGGCCGGGATGAAAAACTGTTTTTT. Its translation: CASSTNRGRDEKLFF.

The CDR3 reads CASSLLQGNTEAFF. The CDR3 region has the DNA TGTGCCAGCAGCTTGCTACAGGGGAACACTGAAGCTTTCTTT. The chain has TRBV5-4 and TRBJ1-1, with D tentatively TRBD1 (6 bases). The ends were cut back, 1 base at V and 1 base at J, with 8 bases in the middle. CDR3 length: 14 amino acids. CDR1 SGHNT and CDR2 YYREEE come from the germline V gene (reference sequence).

The chain has TRBV18 and TRBJ2-1, with TRBD2 matching over 10 bases. After removal of 3 bases from V and 4 bases from J, the junction contained 3 bases not matched to a gene. The CDR3 spans 15 residues. CDR1 is KGHSH, CDR2 LQKENI, per germline. The CDR3 reads CASSPQREGYNEQFF. The CDR3 DNA follows: TGTGCCAGCTCACCTCAGCGGGAGGGATACAATGAGCAGTTCTTC.

The rearrangement uses TRBV5-1 and TRBJ2-3; D is perhaps TRBD2 (5 bases). Trimming left V 7 bases short and J 1 base short, with 10 bases between. The CDR3 covers 13 residues. Germline V gives CDR1 SGHRS, CDR2 YFSETQ. The DNA of the CDR3 is TGCGCCAGCGCTGAGGGTGGCACAGATACGCAGTATTTT. It translates to CASAEGGTDTQYF.

The CDR3 here is CASSTSFFEQYF. CDR3 nucleotides: TGTGCCAGCAGTACATCCTTCTTTGAGCAGTACTTC. The genes are TRBV6-5 and TRBJ2-7; no clear D. Germline V CDR1 and CDR2: MNHEY, SVGAGI. CDR3 size: 12 residues. V was trimmed by 5 bases and J by 7 bases, leaving 12 bases between them.

The chain is built from TRBV6-2 or TRBV6-3 and TRBJ2-3, with a tentative D call TRBD1 (6 bases). The germline V gene encodes CDR1 MNHEY and CDR2 SVGEGT. Trimming removed 6 bases at V and 3 bases at J, with 19 bases between. The CDR3 contains 16 residues. The CDR3 DNA follows: TGTGCCAGCAGCCCAGGGGCGGCGCGGCCGACAGATACGCAGTATTTT. It encodes CASSPGAARPTDTQYF.

The CDR3 loop is CASSLQFSNQPQHF. The CDR3 DNA reads as TGTGCCAGCTCATTACAGTTTAGCAATCAGCCCCAGCATTTT. This rearrangement joins TRBV18 to TRBJ1-5; D is unresolved. The CDR3 has 14 residues. Trimming stripped 5 bases from V and 0 bases from J, with 8 bases between. CDR1 and CDR2 (germline): KGHSH, LQKENI.

CDR3 nucleotides: TGCGCCAGCAGCGGACATAGGCGGACTGAAGCTTTCTTT. Protein product: CASSGHRRTEAFF. The chain carries TRBV23-1 and TRBJ1-1, with D perhaps matching TRBD1 (5 bases). TRBV23-1 qualifies as an ORF whose function is uncertain. The CDR3 extends over 13 amino acids. The V and J ends lost 6 bases and 5 bases respectively, with 13 bases between them.